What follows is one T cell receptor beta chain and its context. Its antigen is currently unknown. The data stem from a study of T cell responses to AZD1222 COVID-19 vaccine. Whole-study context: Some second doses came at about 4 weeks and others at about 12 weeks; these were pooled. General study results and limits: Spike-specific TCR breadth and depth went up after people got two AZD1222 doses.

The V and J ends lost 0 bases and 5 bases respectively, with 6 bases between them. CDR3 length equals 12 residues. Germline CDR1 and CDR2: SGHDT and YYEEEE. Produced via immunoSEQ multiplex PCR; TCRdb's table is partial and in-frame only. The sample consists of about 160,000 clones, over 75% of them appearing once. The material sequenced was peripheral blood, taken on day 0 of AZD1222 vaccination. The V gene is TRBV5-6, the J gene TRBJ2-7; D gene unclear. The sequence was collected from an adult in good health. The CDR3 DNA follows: TGTGCCAGCAGCTTGGTACCGGACGAGCAGTACGTC. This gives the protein CASSLVPDEQYV.